Listed here are 18 T cell receptor beta chains from one sample, sequenced in a study of T cell responses to AZD1222 COVID-19 vaccine. Clones were read by immunoSEQ multiplex PCR, and TCRdb kept only the in-frame ones, dropping some. The sample yields around 74,000 clones, just over 90% seen once. The sequencing used peripheral blood, collected on day 0 of MenACWY control vaccination. Receptors originate from an adult in good health.

The chain joins TRBV6-5 to TRBJ1-6; no firm D call. Trimming left V 2 bases short and J 7 bases short, with 6 bases between. CDR3 length: 13 residues. The germline CDR1 and CDR2 sequences are MNHEY and SVGAGI. The CDR3 here is CASSYGVNSPLHF. The CDR3 region has the DNA TGTGCCAGCAGTTACGGCGTCAATTCACCCCTCCACTTT.

The chain carries TRBV27 and TRBJ2-6; D might be TRBD1 (6 bases). The CDR3 totals 15 residues. V dropped 5 bases and J dropped 4 bases, with 12 bases sitting between them. Germline CDR1 MNHEY, CDR2 SMNVEV (reference sequence). The CDR3 sequence: CASSITGTGANVLTF. In DNA, the CDR3 is TGTGCCAGCAGTATTACAGGGACCGGGGCCAACGTCCTGACTTTC.

The rearrangement links TRBV15 to TRBJ2-5, with TRBD2 as a possible D gene (5 bases). CDR3 length equals 12 residues. CDR1 and CDR2 from the germline V gene are LNHNV and YYDKDF (reference sequence). V was cut by 5 bases and J by 7 bases, with 11 bases left in between. The CDR3 spells CATSPTAGTQYF. As DNA, the CDR3 is TGTGCCACCAGCCCGACGGCGGGGACCCAGTACTTC.

The CDR3 region is CASSPLRQGAGNTIYF. The CDR3 DNA sequence: TGTGCCAGCTCACCACTGAGACAGGGCGCGGGAAACACCATATATTTT. The genes are TRBV18 and TRBJ1-3; 7 nucleotides line up with TRBD1. V lost 1 base to trimming and J lost 4 bases; unmatched junction nucleotides: 7. Germline CDR1 is KGHSH and CDR2 is LQKENI. The CDR3 runs to 16 residues.

V gene TRBV15 combines with J gene TRBJ2-1; 10 bases fit TRBD2. This CDR3 is 14 amino acids long. CDR1 is LNHNV, CDR2 YYDKDF, per germline (reference sequence). Trimming at V came to 6 bases and at J to 4 bases, leaving 3 bases not matched to a gene. CDR3 bases: TGTGCCACCAGTCCTAGCGGGAGTTACAATGAGCAGTTCTTC. It encodes CATSPSGSYNEQFF.

The chain links TRBV6-5 to TRBJ1-2; TRBD1 aligns across 9 bases. The V segment lost 4 bases and the J segment 4 bases; nucleotides outside the gene matches: 4. The CDR3 has 14 amino acids. Germline loops: CDR1 MNHEY, CDR2 SVGAGI. The CDR3 DNA reads as TGTGCCAGCAGTTTCGTACAGGGGGCCTATGGCTACACCTTC. Translating gives CASSFVQGAYGYTF.

V is TRBV9 and J is TRBJ1-1; 7 nucleotides agree with TRBD1. Per the germline V gene, CDR1 is SGDLS and CDR2 is YYNGEE. V lost 2 bases to trimming and J lost 1 base; unmatched junction nucleotides: 8. This CDR3 spans 16 amino acids. CDR3 nucleotide sequence: TGTGCCAGCAGCGTGGACCCGGGACAGACGAACACTGAAGCTTTCTTT. Its translation is CASSVDPGQTNTEAFF.

This chain joins TRBV5-1 and TRBJ2-3, with TRBD2 as a possible D gene (5 bases). The CDR3 extends over 14 amino acids. Trimming took off 0 bases at V and 4 bases at J, with 9 bases between the two ends. Looked up from germline, CDR1 is SGHRS and CDR2 is YFSETQ. The CDR3 protein is CASSLGGVADTQYF. The CDR3 nucleotides are TGCGCCAGCAGCTTGGGGGGAGTGGCAGATACGCAGTATTTT. Full variable domain (outside the CDR3, taken from reference TRBV5-1 and TRBJ2-3): KAGVTQTPRYLIKTRGQQVTLSCSPISGHRSVSWYQQTPGQGLQFLFEYFSETQRNKGNFPGRFSGRQFSNSRSEMNVSTLELGDSALYLCASSLGGVADTQYFGPGTRLTVL.

The V gene is TRBV27, the J gene TRBJ1-2, with 8 bases that match TRBD1. Trimming took 6 bases from V and 4 from J; bases not matched to a gene: 10. This CDR3 is built from 15 residues. Germline CDR1 and CDR2: MNHEY and SMNVEV (reference sequence). CDR3 bases: TGTGCCAGCAGAACACTCGGACAGGGCCTCTATGGCTACACCTTC. This gives the protein CASRTLGQGLYGYTF.

This rearrangement joins TRBV6-5 to TRBJ1-2, with D possibly TRBD1 on 6 matching bases. The V gene's germline CDR1 is MNHEY and CDR2 SVGAGI. Trimming left V 7 bases short and J 6 bases short, with 15 bases between. The CDR3 runs 13 residues. CDR3 in DNA: TGTGCCAGCACCGGCAGGGGACTCGATGGCTACACCTTC. Translating gives CASTGRGLDGYTF.

The rearrangement uses TRBV5-5 and TRBJ2-1; no definite D call. Germline CDR1 SGHKS, CDR2 YYEKEE (reference sequence). CDR3 size: 13 residues. V gave up 3 bases and J gave up 4 bases, with 8 bases separating them. CDR3 loop: CASSSANYNEQFF. CDR3 nucleotides: TGTGCCAGCAGCTCAGCCAATTACAATGAGCAGTTCTTC.

The V and J genes are TRBV2 and TRBJ1-1; TRBD1 agrees at 9 bases. The CDR3 runs to 15 residues. V lost 7 bases, J lost 1 base, and 7 bases stayed unmatched. CDR1 and CDR2 (germline): SNHLY, FYNNEI. The CDR3 DNA follows: TGTGCCAGCACCAAGGGGACAGGGTGGAACACTGAAGCTTTCTTT. Protein sequence: CASTKGTGWNTEAFF. The entire variable domain, with the rest obtained from reference TRBV2 and TRBJ1-1, is as follows: EPEVTQTPSHQVTQMGQEVILRCVPISNHLYFYWYRQILGQKVEFLVSFYNNEISEKSEIFDDQFSVERPDGSNFTLKIRSTKLEDSAMYFCASTKGTGWNTEAFFGQGTRLTVV.

The V and J genes are TRBV5-8 and TRBJ2-7; D assignment may be TRBD1 or TRBD2 (5 bases each). Germline CDR1 and CDR2: SGHTS and YDEGEE. The V end was cut by 2 bases, the J end by 0 bases, with 15 bases between. This CDR3 contains 16 residues. In DNA, the CDR3 is TGTGCCAGCAGCTTTAAGGGGAGACAGATCTCCTACGAGCAGTACTTC. This encodes CASSFKGRQISYEQYF. The complete variable domain, with remaining parts taken from reference TRBV5-8 and TRBJ2-7, reads EAGVTQSPTHLIKTRGQQATLRCSPISGHTSVYWYQQALGLGLQFLLWYDEGEERNRGNFPPRFSGRQFPNYSSELNVNALELEDSALYLCASSFKGRQISYEQYFGPGTRLTVT.

This clone has just one count. The gene calls are TRBV5-1 and TRBJ1-4, with 7 bases identical to TRBD1. The germline CDR1 and CDR2 sequences are SGHRS and YFSETQ. The CDR3 is 15 amino acids. Losses at the gene ends were 4 bases for V and 4 bases for J; bases not matched to a gene: 7. The CDR3 spells CASSIGTVFNEKLFF. As DNA, the CDR3 is TGCGCCAGCAGCATAGGGACAGTATTTAATGAAAAACTGTTTTTT.

The CDR3 region has the DNA TGTGCCAGCAGCCAAGATACGGGGGCTGTGGGCTATGGCTACACCTTC. This gives the protein CASSQDTGAVGYGYTF. The chain carries TRBV3-1 (or the pseudogene TRBV3-2) and TRBJ1-2, with D perhaps TRBD1 (6 bases). This CDR3 has 16 residues. Germline assignment: CDR1 LGHDT and CDR2 YNNKEL (reference sequence). V was cut by 0 bases and J by 4 bases, with 15 bases left in between.

V usage is TRBV28 and J usage is TRBJ1-1, with D tentatively TRBD1 (5 bases). The V end was cut by 5 bases, the J end by 3 bases, with 10 bases between. The CDR3 is 13 residues long. The germline gives CDR1 MDHEN, CDR2 SYDVKM. This chain's CDR3 is CASSTGFYTEAFF. The CDR3 coding sequence is TGTGCCAGCAGTACAGGTTTCTACACTGAAGCTTTCTTT.

The rearrangement uses TRBV18 and TRBJ2-2; tentatively, D is TRBD2 (5 bases). Germline V gives CDR1 KGHSH, CDR2 LQKENI. The V gene lost 0 bases and the J gene lost 6 bases, with 11 bases spanning the gap. This CDR3 is 15 amino acids long. CDR3 loop: CASSPPVAGAGELFF. The CDR3 coding sequence is TGTGCCAGCTCACCACCGGTGGCGGGCGCCGGGGAGCTGTTTTTT.

The rearrangement links TRBV7-2 to TRBJ1-1, with 7 bases aligning to TRBD1. The V and J ends lost 6 bases and 4 bases, in that order; junction bases with no gene match: 8. CDR3 length: 14 amino acids. CDR1 and CDR2 from the germline V gene are SGHTA and FQGNSA. The CDR3 reads CASSQTGESTEAFF. The CDR3 region has the DNA TGTGCCAGCAGTCAAACAGGGGAGAGCACTGAAGCTTTCTTT.